This T cell receptor beta chain was obtained from a study of cytomegalovirus exposure and HLA in healthy donors. General observations from the study: Likely technical artifact: a cluster of highly shared sequence variants. The productive fraction for most TCR beta V segments was about 87% or about 30% in an earlier analysis. Presence/absence analyses treated sequencing depth as roughly uniform across donors.

The PCR made use of 60 Vbeta and 13 Jbeta primers. Original processing methods: Unique TCR beta chains numbered about 80 million in a later analysis, with roughly 10 million shared. This table comes from immunoSEQ multiplex PCR, and its TCRdb copy is limited to in-frame clones, with some not included. V, J and clone size derive from that table, while D and trimming were established from the DNA sequence. In the table there are around 200,000 clones, more than 60% of which are singletons. Trimming cost V 3 bases and J 7 bases; bases outside gene matches: 8. Germline CDR1 and CDR2: SGHNT and YYREEE (reference sequence). The CDR3 has 14 residues. About this clone itself: Antigen: not known.

This receptor was identified in a woman aged 55-69 years in good health and CMV-seropositive. The rearrangement links TRBV5-4 to TRBJ2-7; TRBD1 agrees at 9 bases. Input material: PBMCs. The CDR3 spells CASSSPQGAREQYF. The CDR3 nucleotides are TGTGCCAGCAGCTCGCCACAGGGGGCGAGGGAGCAGTACTTC.